A selection of T cell receptor beta chains follows, all from one sample in a study of identical twins. Each CDR3 protein is one row after TCRdb ran MiXCR on the 5' RACE reads. In the table there are about 810,000 distinct CDR3 sequences, roughly 12% of which are singletons. The data also belong to a second study, concerning yellow fever vaccine responses in identical twins.

The sample was PBMCs. These receptors all stem from a woman under 30 in good health. Each CDR3 is given with its conserved first and last residue. D genes are given only for firm matches. The size entry is marked missing in some rows and otherwise reads once, few, many or a size class.

>few|TRBV27|NA|TRBJ1-1
TGTGCCAGCAGTTTTTTGGGCAAGAACACTGAAGCTTTCTTT
CASSFLGKNTEAFF
>NA|TRBV19|TRBD1|TRBJ1-2
TGTGCCAGTATTACACAGGGGGCTGATGGCTACACCTTC
CASITQGADGYTF
>many|TRBV4-1|NA|TRBJ2-1
TGCGCCAGCAGCGAAGTAGGGGGGCGGAATGAGCAGTTCTTC
CASSEVGGRNEQFF
>NA|TRBV5-1|TRBD1|TRBJ2-5
TGCGCCAGCAGCTTGGCCGATAATAGACAGGGTCCCCCAAAGACCCAGTACTTC
CASSLADNRQGPPKTQYF
>NA|TRBV28|TRBD1|TRBJ2-3
TGTGCCAGCAGCACAGGGGGCAGCGGCACAGATACGCAGTATTTT
CASSTGGSGTDTQYF
>many|TRBV4-1|NA|TRBJ2-1
TGCGCCAGCAGCCAAGAACTAGCTGTTGCCTCCTACAATGAGCAGTTCTTC
CASSQELAVASYNEQFF
>few|TRBV5-1|NA|TRBJ2-7
TGCGCCAGCAGCTTGAGGGACCCCCCTGGTGACGAGCAGTACTTC
CASSLRDPPGDEQYF
>few|TRBV12-3/TRBV12-4|TRBD2|TRBJ2-1
TGTGCCAGCACGAAGCGGGAGTACAATGAGCAGTTCTTC
CASTKREYNEQFF
>NA|TRBV10-3|TRBD1|TRBJ1-6
TGTGCCATCAGTGGGACAGGGATGGATTCACCCCTCCACTTT
CAISGTGMDSPLHF
>NA|TRBV25-1|NA|TRBJ2-3
TGTGCCAGCAGTCTCCCCTGGGCGGATACGCAGTATTTT
CASSLPWADTQYF
>NA|TRBV5-1|NA|TRBJ2-6
TGCGCCAGCATGGAGGGGTCCACTGGGGCCAACGTCCTGACTTTC
CASMEGSTGANVLTF
>NA|TRBV19|TRBD2|TRBJ2-1
TGTGCCAGTAGTAGGGCGGGAGGGCCTCTCAATGAGCAGTTCTTC
CASSRAGGPLNEQFF
>NA|TRBV28|NA|TRBJ2-2
TGTGCCAGCAGTTTATCGGGCCATATCAACACCGGGGAGCTGTTTTTT
CASSLSGHINTGELFF
>many|TRBV11-3|NA|TRBJ2-1
TGTGCCAGCAGCTTAGAAACGTCTCCCTACAATGAGCAGTTCTTC
CASSLETSPYNEQFF
>NA|TRBV4-1|TRBD2|TRBJ2-7
TGCGCCAGCAGCTCTACGGCGGGAGGGTTCTACGAGCAGTACTTC
CASSSTAGGFYEQYF
>NA|TRBV12-3/TRBV12-4|NA|TRBJ1-6
TGTGCCAGCAGTTTAGCAACCTTAGCTAATTCACCCCTCCACTTT
CASSLATLANSPLHF
>few|TRBV7-2|TRBD1|TRBJ2-3
TGTGCCAGCAGGCTCAAGACCGGGACAGGGCAATCGTATTTT
CASRLKTGTGQSYF
>few|TRBV18|NA|TRBJ1-1
TGTGCCAGCTCACCACCGGCGACGGGGCCTGAAGCTTTCTTT
CASSPPATGPEAFF
>NA|TRBV20-1|NA|TRBJ1-5
TGCAGTGCCCCTGTGGAGGGGCCCAATCAGCCCCAGCATTTT
CSAPVEGPNQPQHF
>few|TRBV20-1|TRBD2|TRBJ2-1
TGCAGTGCTTTTAGCGGGGGGGACTACAATGAGCAGTTCTTC
CSAFSGGDYNEQFF
>NA|TRBV20-1|NA|TRBJ2-3
TGCAGTGCCAGTCGCCCTGGCGGCACGCAGTATTTT
CSASRPGGTQYF
>NA|TRBV29-1|TRBD2|TRBJ2-3
TGCAGCGTTGCCACTAGCGGGAACACAGATACGCAGTATTTT
CSVATSGNTDTQYF
>few|TRBV6-2/TRBV6-3|NA|TRBJ2-3
TGTGCCAGCAGTCCTTCCGACATTATTAGCACAGATACGCAGTATTTT
CASSPSDIISTDTQYF
>NA|TRBV10-1|NA|TRBJ2-2
TGCGCCAGCAGTGTGGAGGCCAACACCGGGGAGCTGTTTTTT
CASSVEANTGELFF
>once|TRBV18|NA|TRBJ2-1
TGTGCCAGCTCACCACCGGCGGATTACAATGAGCAGTTCTTC
CASSPPADYNEQFF
>few|TRBV20-1|NA|TRBJ2-5
TGCAGTGCTAATTTTCGAGAGACCCAGTACTTC
CSANFRETQYF
>many|TRBV3-1|TRBD2|TRBJ2-4
TGTGCCAGCAGCCAGCCGGGACTAGCGGGAGTTCCCAAAAACATTCAGTACTTC
CASSQPGLAGVPKNIQYF
>NA|TRBV3-1|TRBD2|TRBJ2-7
TGTGCCAGCAGCCAACCTAGCGGGAGTTTCTACGAGCAGTACTTC
CASSQPSGSFYEQYF
>NA|TRBV3-1|TRBD1|TRBJ1-1
TGTGCCAGCAGCCAAGCGAACAGGGGCACTGAAGCTTTCTTT
CASSQANRGTEAFF
>many|TRBV4-1|TRBD1|TRBJ1-1
TGCGCCAGCAGCCGGGACAGGGGGCAAGCTTCAGCTTTCTTT
CASSRDRGQASAFF
>many|TRBV12-3/TRBV12-4|NA|TRBJ1-1
TGTGCCAGCAGTTTTTGGGACACTGAAGCTTTCTTT
CASSFWDTEAFF
>NA|TRBV9|NA|TRBJ2-1
TGTGCCAGCAGCGGACCGGGATGGGCTCCCTACAATGAGCAGTTCTTC
CASSGPGWAPYNEQFF
>NA|TRBV7-9|TRBD2|TRBJ2-1
TGTGCCAGCAGCCACCAGGTAGCGGGAAAGGATGAGCAGTTCTTC
CASSHQVAGKDEQFF
>NA|TRBV19|NA|TRBJ2-7
TGTGCCAAAAGTAGACGCACAGAAACTACCTACGAGCAGTACTTC
CAKSRRTETTYEQYF
>NA|TRBV5-1|TRBD2|TRBJ2-1
TGCGCCAGCAGCTCCCCTACTAGCGGGGCCGGGCACAATGAGCAGTTCTTC
CASSSPTSGAGHNEQFF
>NA|TRBV19|NA|TRBJ2-2
TGTGCCAGTACCCCCGGCGGGACAGCGAACACCGGGGAGCTGTTTTTT
CASTPGGTANTGELFF
>NA|TRBV11-2|NA|TRBJ2-1
TGTGCCAGCAGCAACTGGGGGGCCCACAATGAGCAGTTCTTC
CASSNWGAHNEQFF
>NA|TRBV2|TRBD1|TRBJ1-1
TGTGCCAGCAACGGACAGGACACTGAAGCTTTCTTT
CASNGQDTEAFF
>NA|TRBV20-1|TRBD1|TRBJ1-5
TGCAGTGCTTCCCGACAGGGAGATCAGCCCCAGCATTTT
CSASRQGDQPQHF
>many|TRBV24-1|NA|TRBJ2-2
TGTGCCACCAGTGAGAGGAACACCGGGGAGCTGTTTTTT
CATSERNTGELFF
>few|TRBV20-1|NA|TRBJ2-1
TGCAGTGCTCGTCGAAATTCGAATGAGCAGTTCTTC
CSARRNSNEQFF
>NA|TRBV20-1|TRBD1|TRBJ1-5
TGCAGTGCTAGAGCGGGGACAGGGTTTCGGGATCAGCCCCAGCATTTT
CSARAGTGFRDQPQHF
>NA|TRBV6-2/TRBV6-3|NA|TRBJ2-2
TGTGCCAGCAGTTACTCGAACCCTAGTTGGGCCGGGGAGCTGTTTTTT
CASSYSNPSWAGELFF
>NA|TRBV20-1|NA|TRBJ2-7
TGCAGTGCATCCTCTTCGGCGGGCGACTCCTACGAGCAGTACTTC
CSASSSAGDSYEQYF
>few|TRBV4-1|NA|TRBJ2-7
TGCGCCAGCAGCCAGCTGAGCGGGACAGGTTCTTACGAGCAGTACTTC
CASSQLSGTGSYEQYF
>few|TRBV11-1|NA|TRBJ2-4
TGTGCCAGCAGCTTAGGGACATTGACCGACCTAGCCAAAAACATTCAGTACTTC
CASSLGTLTDLAKNIQYF
>NA|TRBV11-2|TRBD2|TRBJ2-1
TGTGCCAGCAGCTCGGGACTAGCGGAATTTAATGAGCAGTTCTTC
CASSSGLAEFNEQFF
>NA|TRBV12-3/TRBV12-4|TRBD2|TRBJ2-1
TGTGCCAGCAGTTTACCTAGCGGGAGCAATGAGCAGTTCTTC
CASSLPSGSNEQFF
>NA|TRBV4-1|NA|TRBJ1-5
TGCGCCAGCAGCCAAGCCAGCCATCAGCCCCAGCATTTT
CASSQASHQPQHF
>few|TRBV6-1|NA|TRBJ2-3
TGTGCCAGCAAATTACAGGAGGGGGCGCGCGCAGATACGCAGTATTTT
CASKLQEGARADTQYF
>few|TRBV11-2|TRBD2|TRBJ2-1
TGTGCCAGCAGCTTAGGGTCTAGCGGGAGTAACAATGAGCAGTTCTTC
CASSLGSSGSNNEQFF
>NA|TRBV7-9|TRBD2|TRBJ2-1
TGTGCCAGCAGAAAAGGGACTAGCGGAATCTACAATGAGCAGTTCTTC
CASRKGTSGIYNEQFF
>few|TRBV21-1|NA|TRBJ2-2
TGTGCCAGCAGCAAAAGGCCTACACCCGACAGGGAGGGGGAGCTGTTTTTT
CASSKRPTPDREGELFF